Each of the 15 T cell receptor beta chains below was sequenced from the same sample in a study of shared clonotypes between healthy human individuals. Using immunoSEQ multiplex PCR, the repertoire was profiled, and TCRdb retains in-frame clones only, with some absent. The sample carries some 2.3 million clones, roughly 93% recorded once. The sequencing input was naive CD4+ T cells from PBMCs. Stated subset: CD45RA+ positively selected. The receptor set was obtained from a man younger than 35 in good health. Some clones in this sample may be carry-over from other donors' samples.

The rearrangement uses TRBV11-3 and TRBJ2-5, with 9 positions matching TRBD1. Looked up from germline, CDR1 is SGHNT and CDR2 is YENEEA. CDR3 length equals 18 residues. J gave up 0 bases and V 5 bases, and 13 bases lay outside the gene matches. CDR3 nucleotides: TGTGCCAGCAGCCGAGGTCCGTCGACAGGGGGGTACCAAGAGACCCAGTACTTC. Translation: CASSRGPSTGGYQETQYF.

J is TRBJ1-1 and V is TRBV9; 8 bases are a match to TRBD1. The germline gives CDR1 SGDLS, CDR2 YYNGEE. V trimming: 4 bases; J trimming: 4 bases; junction bases outside the gene matches: 9. This CDR3 is 15 amino acids long. The CDR3 region has the DNA TGTGCCAGCAGCCAACTAGACAGGGGTACCACTGAAGCTTTCTTT. Protein: CASSQLDRGTTEAFF.

The rearrangement uses TRBV19 and TRBJ1-5; D uncertain. Germline CDR1 LNHDA, CDR2 SQIVND (reference sequence). Trimming took 7 bases from V and 1 from J, leaving 20 bases between them. This CDR3 region has 17 residues. In DNA, the CDR3 is TGTGCCAGTAACCCCCGGGTTTTACGGGAGAGCAATCAGCCCCAGCATTTT. Its protein is CASNPRVLRESNQPQHF.

V and J are TRBV5-4 and TRBJ2-7, with TRBD1 identical over 7 bases. The CDR3 runs to 15 residues. Germline loops: CDR1 SGHNT, CDR2 YYREEE (reference sequence). V lost 4 bases, J lost 0 bases, and 7 bases stayed unmatched. CDR3 coding DNA: TGTGCCAGCAGCCCCCAGGGACAGACCTCCTACGAGCAGTACTTC. Its protein product is CASSPQGQTSYEQYF.

About this clone itself: The same CDR3 can be traced to other DNA sequences in this sample. This chain joins TRBV30 and TRBJ2-1, with no clear D. In germline, CDR1 is GTSNPN, CDR2 SVGIG (reference sequence). Trimming left V 0 bases short and J 9 bases short, with 9 bases between. CDR3 length: 12 amino acids. The CDR3 DNA reads as TGTGCCTGGAGTGTCCGGGCAGGTGAGCAGTTCTTC. Translating gives CAWSVRAGEQFF.

This clone occurred once. This rearrangement joins TRBV9 to TRBJ2-1; TRBD2 matches 13 bases. The trim removed 4 bases at V and 12 bases at J, leaving 13 bases unmatched. The length of the CDR3 is 16 residues. Germline-derived CDR1 and CDR2 are SGDLS and YYNGEE. The CDR3 sequence: CASSSDPGLAGRVQFF. The CDR3 region has the DNA TGTGCCAGCAGCTCCGACCCGGGACTAGCGGGACGGGTGCAGTTCTTC.

V and J are TRBV28 and TRBJ1-2; TRBD1 might be the D (5 bases). Trimming took off 6 bases at V and 4 bases at J, with 18 bases between the two ends. The germline V gene has CDR1 MDHEN and CDR2 SYDVKM. This CDR3 region has 15 residues. Here the CDR3 reads CASRASGASGYGYTF. The CDR3 nucleotides read TGTGCCAGCAGAGCTTCTGGGGCCTCGGGCTATGGCTACACCTTC.

Note on this clone: Within the sample, other DNA sequences also encode this same CDR3. V and J are TRBV7-2 and TRBJ2-1, with 12 positions matching TRBD2. Trimming removed 5 bases from V and 2 bases from J; junction bases left unmatched: 4. Per the germline V gene, CDR1 is SGHTA and CDR2 is FQGNSA. The CDR3 runs to 16 residues. CDR3 DNA sequence: TGTGCCAGCAGCCCGAGGACTAGCGGGGCCTACAATGAGCAGTTCTTC. This translates into CASSPRTSGAYNEQFF.

Concerning this clone itself: The same CDR3 can be traced to other DNA sequences in this sample. The V gene is TRBV28, the J gene TRBJ2-7; either TRBD1 or TRBD2 may fit D (5 bases each). Germline V CDR1 and CDR2: MDHEN, SYDVKM. Trimming left V 5 bases short and J 2 bases short, with 7 bases between. This CDR3 has 12 amino acids. The CDR3 loop is CASSPGPYEQYF. The CDR3, as DNA: TGTGCCAGCAGTCCGGGACCCTACGAGCAGTACTTC.

This clone has a single count. CDR3 sequence reads: CASSASGTVSYEQYF. CDR3 DNA sequence: TGCGCCAGCAGCGCTAGCGGGACAGTCTCCTACGAGCAGTACTTC. The rearrangement joins TRBV5-1 to TRBJ2-7; 9 bases line up with TRBD2. Trimming removed 4 bases from V and 0 bases from J; junction bases left unmatched: 5. Germline V gene lookup returns CDR1 SGHRS and CDR2 YFSETQ. The CDR3 is made up of 15 amino acids.

In its sample, this clone was seen once. The rearrangement uses TRBV7-6 and TRBJ2-7, with 8 bases identical to TRBD2. The V segment lost 1 base and the J segment 0 bases; nucleotides outside the gene matches: 2. Germline V gene data show CDR1 as SGHVS and CDR2 as FNYEAQ. The CDR3 runs to 15 residues. The CDR3 DNA is TGTGCCAGCAGCTTAGTCAGCGGGAGCTCCTACGAGCAGTACTTC. This sequence encodes CASSLVSGSSYEQYF.

Details on this clone: Relative to the germline gene, one junction end is altered; a read error may explain this. The V gene is TRBV5-1, the J gene TRBJ2-1; D may be TRBD1 (5 bases). The CDR3 is made up of 16 amino acids. Germline V lookup: CDR1 SGHRS, CDR2 YFSETQ. The CDR3 DNA is TGCGCCAGCAGCTTTATCCCTGGGTCAGGGTACAGTGAGCAGTTCTTC. This translates into CASSFIPGSGYSEQFF. Filled out from reference TRBV5-1 and TRBJ2-1, the complete variable domain reads KAGVTQTPRYLIKTRGQQVTLSCSPISGHRSVSWYQQTPGQGLQFLFEYFSETQRNKGNFPGRFSGRQFSNSRSEMNVSTLELGDSALYLCASSFIPGSGYSEQFFGPGTRLTVL.

This clone is a singleton in its sample. This sequence joins TRBV5-6 and TRBJ1-2; D gene unclear. The CDR3 is 14 residues long. Trimming removed 4 bases at V and 4 bases at J, with 14 bases between. CDR1 SGHDT and CDR2 YYEEEE come from the germline V gene. The CDR3 protein is CASSHREGSYGYTF. CDR3 DNA: TGTGCCAGCAGCCATCGAGAAGGGAGCTATGGCTACACCTTC.

The chain carries TRBV28 and TRBJ2-5; 7 bases are shared with TRBD1. Near its end, the DNA agrees better with TRBJ2-7, so the J call may be wrong. Germline V gives CDR1 MDHEN, CDR2 SYDVKM. The CDR3 totals 18 residues. As DNA, the CDR3 is TGTGCCAGCAGTTCCGCGCTGACCATGGGACAGAGGACCTACGAGCAGTACTTC. This encodes CASSSALTMGQRTYEQYF.

This chain joins TRBV29-1 and TRBJ1-5; tentative D call: TRBD1 (6 bases). The CDR3 covers 15 residues. Germline V gene sequence: CDR1 SQVTM, CDR2 ANQGSEA. Deletions cut 2 bases from V and 2 bases from J, with 13 bases between. Here the CDR3 reads CSVELGGGGNQPQHF. CDR3 bases: TGCAGCGTTGAACTCGGGGGCGGGGGCAATCAGCCCCAGCATTTT.